The source of this T cell receptor (beta chain) is a study of beta chain features in type 1 diabetes (dated by TCRdb to the late 2010s). About the full investigation: No differences in mean age, gender distribution, total cell number or subset yield were found between patients and healthy donors. Regulatory and stem cell-like memory subsets were obtained from only 8 patients and roughly eight healthy donors, while naive and central memory subsets were obtained from all 28 donors. In the study, TCRB repertoires of sorted circulating CD4+ T cell subsets from recently diagnosed type 1 diabetes patients were compared with those of matched healthy donors. A total of under 140,000,000 sorted cells were examined across all samples, and the number of cells per subset was strongly correlated with RNA yield. Here is what the overall study found, with its caveats: Naive, central memory and regulatory TCRB repertoires appeared to be more alike among patients than among healthy donors. Fewer insertions and more nucleotide deletions at VDJ recombination sites were observed in patients with type 1 diabetes, implying thymic rearrangement abnormalities. Sequencing cDNA rather than genomic DNA could over-represent highly expressing activated cells, although activation and CD3 levels did not differ between groups. HLA sub-analyses involved small numbers of individuals, so any influence of HLA type on TCRB rearrangement remained unresolved. Shorter templates might be favored by PCR, yet because patient and control samples were amplified and corrected together, any such skew would affect both groups equally. Type 1 diabetes patients showed a moderate but significant shortening of TCRB CDR3 length in all four CD4+ subsets.

The entire isolated RNA was reverse transcribed using the High Capacity cDNA Reverse Transcription Kit, and thus expressed TCRB transcripts were sequenced. Deep immunoSEQ sequencing was performed on naive, central memory and regulatory T cell samples, with an average of about 3.57 million total reads per sample. Sorted cells were lysed in RLT buffer, and RNA was extracted using DNase-treated RNeasy Micro or Mini kits according to cell number. To prevent cross-contamination, every cell subset was processed on its own, while patient and healthy donor samples were processed together. Using the immunoSEQ multiplex PCR, TCRB sequences were amplified from cDNA into 87-bp fragments spanning the CDR3 region. The amplicons were sequenced using the Illumina HiSeq platform. On the study's bioinformatics: Synthetic template baselines were used to correct PCR bias computationally, reads within Hamming distance 2 were collapsed together, and singletons that could not be merged were discarded. By aligning reads against IMGT, V, D and J genes, CDR3 length, and insertions or deletions at six rearrangement sites were assigned. Clonotype counts were normalized to sorted cell number within each subset before computing true diversity and Gini coefficients with the tcR R package. The overlap coefficient, calculated on TCRB nucleotide sequences, was used to quantify repertoire sharing. Drawn from immuneACCESS, this table holds only the in-frame rearrangements with V and J called that TCRdb kept. Clones are partly lost; checked studies trace under half to an unresolved V gene and leave the rest unexplained. The V and J calls and the clone size are those of that table, but D and trimming were determined from the DNA. The sample has 150,000 to 160,000 clones on record, more than 9.5% of them singletons. The ten largest clones take up around 2% of the sample.

As regards this clone: No cognate antigen has been identified for it. No much larger clone exists at a distance of one base, and base qualities are not known.

Each donor gave one peripheral blood draw, averaging approximately 120 mL, which was collected into heparinised tubes. A BD FACSAria II was used to sort naive, central memory, regulatory and stem cell-like memory CD4+ T cells with a panel that included CD45RO, CCR7, CD25, CD127, CD95 and CD27. A purity above 98% was achieved for all sorted populations. Right away, PBMCs were isolated by Lymphoprep density gradient centrifugation and were stained directly, with no culture step. To minimize batch effects, samples were stained and sorted in pairs, one healthy donor with one patient per experiment. The receptor's source is a young man in good health. The sample consisted of central memory CD4+ T cells from blood.

CDR3 reads: CAGVGGRNTEAFF. In nucleotides, the sequence is TGTGCCGGCGTGGGGGGACGGAACACTGAAGCTTTCTTT. Recombination joined TRBV7-7 with TRBJ1-1, with a tentative D gene TRBD1 over 5 matching bases. V and J are truncated by 11 bases and 1 base respectively, leaving an intervening sequence of 14 bases. The CDR1 and CDR2 encoded by the germline V gene (reference sequence) are SSHAT and FNYEAQ. The CDR3 starts with the cysteine, ends with the phenylalanine, and has 13 residues. Here the CDR3 DNA is all that survives: 39 bases in frame from base 1.